This T cell receptor (beta chain) was recorded in a study of T cells in Graves' hyperthyroidism and ophthalmopathy (dated 2019 in TCRdb). Turning to the overall study: Peripheral blood was collected at initial diagnosis, before any treatment. To identify TCR V-J signatures that set the groups apart, the researchers used a discovery cohort of more than 95 patients, made up of about 44 with Graves' ophthalmopathy and some 58 with stable Graves' hyperthyroidism. Prospective prediction of ophthalmopathy was tested in an independent validation cohort of some 19 hyperthyroidism patients and around 16 patients who later progressed to ophthalmopathy. The roughly 94 discovery patients were randomly split 7:3 into training and test sets. Thyroid tissue and blood T-cell repertoires from roughly six Graves' hyperthyroidism patients were also compared in the study. After sampling, hyperthyroidism patients received methimazole starting at 30 mg daily, and ophthalmopathy patients received high-dose intravenous methylprednisolone. TCR Vbeta CDR3 sequencing of 140 or so peripheral blood samples (about 45 ophthalmopathy, over 70 hyperthyroidism and 17 progressor patients) is reported in the paper. Study-wide findings and limitations: A 13 V-J signature model separated ophthalmopathy from stable hyperthyroidism, with 87.88% sensitivity and about 81% specificity in cross-validation and 80%/75% in testing. Blood samples also contained most of the expanded thyroid clonotypes (frequency above 0.001), which suggests that blood repertoires may reflect thyroid immune responses. No statistical method was used to set the sample size in advance, and investigators knew the group allocation. In validation, the model predicted progression to ophthalmopathy a median of 6.5 months before onset, with over 55% sensitivity and 72.22% specificity.

The CDR3 runs 15 residues from the cysteine to the phenylalanine. Just the 45-base CDR3 DNA is kept, in frame starting at base 1. CDR1 MDHEN and CDR2 SYDVKM were looked up in the germline V gene. The trim is 6 bases for V and 8 bases for J, with a gap of 21 bases between the germline ends. The TCR beta CDR3 regions were amplified from the RNA transcripts. For the first round of RT-PCR on the TCR CDR3, the HTBI primer set was used together with the Qiagen OneStep RT-PCR kit. A second multiplex PCR round built the libraries, followed by size selection and purification. Libraries were sequenced paired-end with 100 bp reads on an Illumina HiSeq2000. Per the source publication's procedure: Raw data were processed with SOAPnuke, discarding reads with adapters, uncalled bases, mean Phred below 15, or no exact constant-primer or identifier match. COPE v1.2.5 was used to merge the high-quality paired reads, and each unique nucleotide sequence was defined as a clonotype. MiTCR v1.1 was used to align the clonotypes against IMGT TRBV, TRBD and TRBJ reference segments. The analysis included only V-J combinations with a frequency above 0.0001, which together covered about 99% of the repertoires. The TCS score was defined as the ratio of F50 (clonal expansion) to E x V (chaos), calculated using BLOSUM62-based TCRdist between CDR3 peptides within each V-J. Welch's t-statistics and random forest reduced roughly 540 V-J features to about 13, which were used in a naive Bayes classifier (R e1071). TCRdb trimmed public reads at Q25 via fastp, called clones via MiXCR and kept in-frame beta chains. Each entry is one CDR3 protein sequence, shown with its most common DNA and genes. TCRdb, not the original authors, processed these V and J calls. The table for this sample lists some 560,000 distinct CDR3 sequences; 13% to 15% of them were counted only once. Clones ranked in the top ten supply approximately 15% of the sample.

Stable Graves' hyperthyroidism was defined as the absence of progression to ophthalmopathy over 18 months of follow-up. Hyperthyroidism patients were aged 18 to 65 years and newly diagnosed, with disease duration of less than 2 months. Patients with uncontrolled infections, other autoimmune diseases, pregnancy or lactation were excluded. Clinical symptoms, serum thyroxine and TRAb, thyroid ultrasound, and orbital computed tomography formed the basis for the diagnoses. PBMCs were separated from around 9.1 ml of fresh peripheral blood using Ficoll-Paque density gradient centrifugation. Trizol reagent was used to extract total RNA, and RNA quality was then checked on an Agilent 2100 Bioanalyzer. This clonotype was detected many times. What antigen it recognizes has not been identified. One base away there is no much larger clone; base qualities are not given.

The sequence derives from a woman between 40 and 55 years old with Graves' hyperthyroidism. The sequence is built from TRBV28 and TRBJ2-3; the D gene remains uncertain. Input material: blood. CDR3 protein: CASSPLGRDTGTQYF. The bases read TGTGCCAGCAGCCCGCTGGGCAGAGATACCGGTACGCAGTATTTT.